This T cell receptor (beta chain) was identified in a study of T cells after yellow fever vaccination. Overall study: Fractions containing few cells were prepared with SMART-Seq v4 Ultra Low Input. General study results and limits: There was a possibility that FACS-sorted repertoires contained abundant clonotypes contaminating from the bulk population.

Template-switching 5'RACE yielded the TCR cDNA; a universal primer site and UMIs were added in the process. TCRdb reanalysed the 5' RACE reads using MiXCR and keeps one entry per CDR3 protein. The data contain approximately 150,000 distinct CDR3 sequences, approximately 6.2% of them singletons. This clonotype has only a few counts. What it binds is unknown. This receptor was obtained from a man younger than 35 who received the YFV17D yellow fever vaccine. The starting material was CD4+ T cells sorted from PBMCs, obtained on the day of the first yellow fever vaccination.

CDR3 coding DNA: TGTGCCAGCAGTCCTCAGGGATCAGGGACTGGAAACACCATATATTTT. It translates to CASSPQGSGTGNTIYF. The chain recombines TRBV7-2 with TRBJ1-3, with D maybe TRBD1 (5 bases). Trimming stripped 6 bases from V and 2 bases from J, with 17 bases between. The germline gives CDR1 SGHTA, CDR2 FQGNSA. CDR3 length equals 16 residues.